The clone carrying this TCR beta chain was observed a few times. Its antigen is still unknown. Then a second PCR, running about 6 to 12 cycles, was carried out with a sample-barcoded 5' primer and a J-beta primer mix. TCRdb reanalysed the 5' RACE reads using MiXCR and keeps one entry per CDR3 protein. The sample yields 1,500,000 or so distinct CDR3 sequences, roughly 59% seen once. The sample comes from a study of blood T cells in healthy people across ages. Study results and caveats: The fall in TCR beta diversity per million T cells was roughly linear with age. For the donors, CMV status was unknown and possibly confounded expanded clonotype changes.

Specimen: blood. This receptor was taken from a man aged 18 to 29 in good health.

The DNA for the CDR3 is TGTGCCAGCAGCGATGACATAGTGGAGACCCAGTACTTC. Its protein is CASSDDIVETQYF. The chain recombines TRBV2 with TRBJ2-5, with no clear D. Germline CDR1 reads SNHLY; CDR2 reads FYNNEI. The V end lost 6 bases, the J end lost 5 bases, and 13 bases lay between the germline ends. This CDR3 spans 13 amino acids.